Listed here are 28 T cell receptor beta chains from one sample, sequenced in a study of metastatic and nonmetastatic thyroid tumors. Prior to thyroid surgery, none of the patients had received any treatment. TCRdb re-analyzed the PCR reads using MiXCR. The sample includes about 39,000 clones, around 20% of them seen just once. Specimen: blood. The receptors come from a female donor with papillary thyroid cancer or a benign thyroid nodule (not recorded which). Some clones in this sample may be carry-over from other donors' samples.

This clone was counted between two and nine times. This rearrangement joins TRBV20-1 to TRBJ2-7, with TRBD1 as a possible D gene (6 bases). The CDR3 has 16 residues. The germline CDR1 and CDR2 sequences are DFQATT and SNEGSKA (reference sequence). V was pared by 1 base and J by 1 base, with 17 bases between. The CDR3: CSARGRQVITSYEQYF. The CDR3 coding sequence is TGCAGTGCTAGAGGACGACAGGTGATCACTTCCTACGAGCAGTACTTC.

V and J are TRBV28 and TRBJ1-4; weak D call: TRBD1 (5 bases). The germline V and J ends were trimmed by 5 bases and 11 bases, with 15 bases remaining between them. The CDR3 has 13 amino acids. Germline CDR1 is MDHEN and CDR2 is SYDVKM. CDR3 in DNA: TGTGCCAGCAGTGCAACCGGGACTTTGAAACTGTTTTTT. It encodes CASSATGTLKLFF.

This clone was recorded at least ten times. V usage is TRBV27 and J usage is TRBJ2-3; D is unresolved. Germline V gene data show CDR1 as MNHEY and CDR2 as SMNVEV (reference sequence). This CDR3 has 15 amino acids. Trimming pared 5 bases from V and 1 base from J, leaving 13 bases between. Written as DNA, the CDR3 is TGTGCCAGCAGTCCCCGGGTGAGAGGCACAGATACGCAGTATTTT. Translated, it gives CASSPRVRGTDTQYF.

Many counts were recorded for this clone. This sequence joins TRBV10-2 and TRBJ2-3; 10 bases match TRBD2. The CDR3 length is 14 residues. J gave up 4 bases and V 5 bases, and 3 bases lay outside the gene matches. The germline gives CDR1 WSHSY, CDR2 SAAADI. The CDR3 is CASSKREGADTQYF. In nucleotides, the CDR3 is TGCGCCAGCAGTAAGCGGGAGGGCGCAGATACGCAGTATTTT.

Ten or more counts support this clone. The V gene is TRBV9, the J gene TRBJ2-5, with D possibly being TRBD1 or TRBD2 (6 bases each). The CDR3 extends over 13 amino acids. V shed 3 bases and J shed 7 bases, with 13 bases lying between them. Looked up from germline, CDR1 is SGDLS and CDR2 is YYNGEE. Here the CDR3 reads CASSEGGVGTQYF. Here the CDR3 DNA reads TGTGCCAGCAGCGAGGGGGGCGTAGGGACCCAGTACTTC.

The CDR3 nucleotides read TGTGCCAGCAGTTACTACGGGGAGAGCTCTGGAAACACCATATATTTT. It codes for CASSYYGESSGNTIYF. This chain joins TRBV6-2 or TRBV6-3 and TRBJ1-3; D not resolved. V lost 1 base and J 0 bases, leaving 10 bases between the germline ends. This CDR3 region has 16 residues. The germline gives CDR1 MNHEY, CDR2 SVGEGT.

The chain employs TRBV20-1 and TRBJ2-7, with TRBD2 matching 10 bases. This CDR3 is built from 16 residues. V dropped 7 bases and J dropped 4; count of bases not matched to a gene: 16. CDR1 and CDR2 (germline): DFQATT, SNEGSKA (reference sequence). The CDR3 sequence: CSETVNSGRSRYEQYF. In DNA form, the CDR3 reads TGCAGTGAGACTGTCAATAGCGGGAGGTCGAGATACGAGCAGTACTTC.

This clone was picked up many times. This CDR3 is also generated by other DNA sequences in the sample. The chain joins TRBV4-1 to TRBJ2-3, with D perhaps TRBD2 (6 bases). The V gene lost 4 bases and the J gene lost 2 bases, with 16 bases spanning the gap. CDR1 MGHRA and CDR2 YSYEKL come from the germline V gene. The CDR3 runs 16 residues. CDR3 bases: TGCGCCAGCAGCCGAGTAGCGGTCGTTGACACAGATACGCAGTATTTT. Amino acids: CASSRVAVVDTDTQYF.

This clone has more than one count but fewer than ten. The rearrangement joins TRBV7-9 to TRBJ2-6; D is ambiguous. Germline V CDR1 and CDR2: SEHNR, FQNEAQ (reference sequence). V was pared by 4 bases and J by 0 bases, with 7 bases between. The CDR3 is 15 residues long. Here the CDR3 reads CASSYYGSGANVLTF. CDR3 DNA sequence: TGTGCCAGCAGCTATTACGGCTCTGGGGCCAACGTCCTGACTTTC.

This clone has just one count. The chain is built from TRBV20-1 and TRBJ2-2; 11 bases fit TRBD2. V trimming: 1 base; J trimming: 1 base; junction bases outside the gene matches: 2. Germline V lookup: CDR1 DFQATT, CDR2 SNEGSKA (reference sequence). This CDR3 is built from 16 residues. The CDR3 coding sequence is TGCAGTGCTAGAGGAGGGACTAGCGGGAACACCGGGGAGCTGTTTTTT. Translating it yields CSARGGTSGNTGELFF.

CDR3 nucleotide sequence: TGTGCCAGCAGCCAAACGGGAAACACCATATATTTT. Its protein is CASSQTGNTIYF. This chain connects TRBV13 to TRBJ1-3, with no clear D. The CDR3 runs to 12 residues. V shed 5 bases and J shed 4 bases, with 6 bases lying between them. Germline V CDR1 and CDR2: PRHDT, FYEKMQ (reference sequence).

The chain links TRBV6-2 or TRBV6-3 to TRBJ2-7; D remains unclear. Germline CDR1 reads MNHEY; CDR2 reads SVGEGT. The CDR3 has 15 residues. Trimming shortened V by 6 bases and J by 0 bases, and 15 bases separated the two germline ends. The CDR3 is CASSSLWVSSYEQYF. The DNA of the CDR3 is TGTGCCAGCAGCAGTCTGTGGGTCAGCTCCTACGAGCAGTACTTC.

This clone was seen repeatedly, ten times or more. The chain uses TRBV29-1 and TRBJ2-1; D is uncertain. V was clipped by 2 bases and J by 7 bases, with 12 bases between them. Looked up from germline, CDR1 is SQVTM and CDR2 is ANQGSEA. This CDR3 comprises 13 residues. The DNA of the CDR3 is TGCAGCGTTGAAAGGACGGTGGGGAATGAGCAGTTCTTC. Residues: CSVERTVGNEQFF.

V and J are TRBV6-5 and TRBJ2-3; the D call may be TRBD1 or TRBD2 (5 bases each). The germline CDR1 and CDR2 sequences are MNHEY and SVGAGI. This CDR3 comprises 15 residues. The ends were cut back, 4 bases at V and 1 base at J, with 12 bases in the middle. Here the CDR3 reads CASSLGEGGTDTQYF. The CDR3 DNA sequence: TGTGCCAGCAGTTTGGGAGAAGGGGGCACAGATACGCAGTATTTT.

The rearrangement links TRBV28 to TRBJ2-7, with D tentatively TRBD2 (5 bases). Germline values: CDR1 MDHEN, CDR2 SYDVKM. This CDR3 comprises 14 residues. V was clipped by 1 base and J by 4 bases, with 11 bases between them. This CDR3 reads CASSLSHGGYEQYF. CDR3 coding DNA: TGTGCCAGCAGTTTATCCCACGGAGGATACGAGCAGTACTTC.

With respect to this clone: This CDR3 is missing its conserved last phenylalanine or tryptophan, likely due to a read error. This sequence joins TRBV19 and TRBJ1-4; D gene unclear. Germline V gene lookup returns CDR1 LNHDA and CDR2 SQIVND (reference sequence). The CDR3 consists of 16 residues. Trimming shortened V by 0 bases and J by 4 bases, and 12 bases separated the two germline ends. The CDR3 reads CASSIEGRSSNEKLFL. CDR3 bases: TGTGCCAGTAGTATAGAGGGCCGTTCGAGTAATGAAAAACTGTTTCTT.

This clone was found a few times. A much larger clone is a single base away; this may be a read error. This chain's CDR3 is CASIHWVADRVNTEAFF. The DNA for the CDR3 is TGTGCCAGCATCCACTGGGTGGCTGACAGGGTGAACACTGAAGCTTTCTTT. This chain uses TRBV6-2 or TRBV6-3 with TRBJ1-1, with 7 bases identical to TRBD1. CDR3 length: 17 amino acids. V lost 7 bases and J lost 0; bases outside the gene matches: 14. Germline CDR1 is MNHEY and CDR2 is SVGEGT.

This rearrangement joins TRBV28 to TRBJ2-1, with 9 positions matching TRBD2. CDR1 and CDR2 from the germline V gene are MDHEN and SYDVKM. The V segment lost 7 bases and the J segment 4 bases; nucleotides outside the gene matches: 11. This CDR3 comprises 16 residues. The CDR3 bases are TGTGCCAGCACTCCAAGCAGCGGGAGGTCTTACAATGAGCAGTTCTTC. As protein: CASTPSSGRSYNEQFF.

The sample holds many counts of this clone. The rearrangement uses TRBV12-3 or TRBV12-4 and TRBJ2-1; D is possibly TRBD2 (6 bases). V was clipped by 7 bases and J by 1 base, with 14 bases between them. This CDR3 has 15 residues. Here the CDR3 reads CASTSLGLSYNEQFF. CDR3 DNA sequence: TGTGCCAGCACTTCCCTGGGACTTTCCTACAATGAGCAGTTCTTC.

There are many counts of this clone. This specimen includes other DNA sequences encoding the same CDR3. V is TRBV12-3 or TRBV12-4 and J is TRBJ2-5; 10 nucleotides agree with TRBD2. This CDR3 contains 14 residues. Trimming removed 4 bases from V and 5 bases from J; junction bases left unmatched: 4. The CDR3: CASSSFSGRETQYF. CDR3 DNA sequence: TGTGCCAGCAGTTCCTTTAGCGGGAGGGAGACCCAGTACTTC.

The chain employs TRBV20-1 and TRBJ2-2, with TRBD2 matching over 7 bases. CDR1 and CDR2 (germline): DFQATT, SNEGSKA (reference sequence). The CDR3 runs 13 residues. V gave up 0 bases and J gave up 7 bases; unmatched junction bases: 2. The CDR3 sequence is CSAREREGGELFF. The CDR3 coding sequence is TGCAGTGCTAGAGAAAGGGAGGGCGGGGAGCTGTTTTTT.

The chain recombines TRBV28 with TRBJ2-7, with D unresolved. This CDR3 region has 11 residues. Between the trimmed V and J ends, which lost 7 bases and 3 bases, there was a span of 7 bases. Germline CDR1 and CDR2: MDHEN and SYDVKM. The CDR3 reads CASILCYEQYF. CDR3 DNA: TGTGCCAGCATTTTGTGCTACGAGCAGTACTTC. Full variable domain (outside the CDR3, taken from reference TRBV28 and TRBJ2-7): DVKVTQSSRYLVKRTGEKVFLECVQDMDHENMFWYRQDPGLGLRLIYFSYDVKMKEKGDIPEGYSVSREKKERFSLILESASTNQTSMYLCASILCYEQYFGPGTRLTVT.

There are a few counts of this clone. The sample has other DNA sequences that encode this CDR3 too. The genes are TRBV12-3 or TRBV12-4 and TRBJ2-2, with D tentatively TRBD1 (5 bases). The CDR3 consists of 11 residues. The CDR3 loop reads CASLQGGELFF. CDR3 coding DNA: TGTGCTAGCCTGCAGGGCGGCGAGCTGTTTTTT.

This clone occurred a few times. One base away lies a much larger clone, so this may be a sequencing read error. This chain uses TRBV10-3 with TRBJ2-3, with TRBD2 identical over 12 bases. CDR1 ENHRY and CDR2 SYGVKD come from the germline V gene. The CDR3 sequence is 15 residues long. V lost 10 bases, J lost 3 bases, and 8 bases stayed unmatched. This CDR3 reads CASKGTSGRTDTQYF. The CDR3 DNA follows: TGTGCCAGCAAGGGTACTAGCGGGAGGACAGATACGCAGTATTTT.

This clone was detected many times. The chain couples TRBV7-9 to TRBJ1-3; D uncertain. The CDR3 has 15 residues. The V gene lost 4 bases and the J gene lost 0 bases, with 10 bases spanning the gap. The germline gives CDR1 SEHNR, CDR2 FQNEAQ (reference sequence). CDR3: CASSSRGISGNTIYF. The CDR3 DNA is TGTGCCAGCAGCTCGCGGGGAATCTCTGGAAACACCATATATTTT.

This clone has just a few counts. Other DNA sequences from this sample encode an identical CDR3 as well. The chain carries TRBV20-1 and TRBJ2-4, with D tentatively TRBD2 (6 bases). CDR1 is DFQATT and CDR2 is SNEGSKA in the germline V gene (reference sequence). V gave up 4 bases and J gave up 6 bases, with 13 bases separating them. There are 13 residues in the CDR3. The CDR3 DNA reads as TGCAGTGCTACGGAGGGGACCCTAAACATTCAGTACTTC. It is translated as CSATEGTLNIQYF.

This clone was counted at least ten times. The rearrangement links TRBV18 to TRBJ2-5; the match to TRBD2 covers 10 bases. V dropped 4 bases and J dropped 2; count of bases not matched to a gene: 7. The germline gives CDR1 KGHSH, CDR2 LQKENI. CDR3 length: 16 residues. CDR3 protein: CASSQPGTSVQETQYF. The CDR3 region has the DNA TGTGCCAGCTCACAACCCGGGACTAGCGTTCAAGAGACCCAGTACTTC.

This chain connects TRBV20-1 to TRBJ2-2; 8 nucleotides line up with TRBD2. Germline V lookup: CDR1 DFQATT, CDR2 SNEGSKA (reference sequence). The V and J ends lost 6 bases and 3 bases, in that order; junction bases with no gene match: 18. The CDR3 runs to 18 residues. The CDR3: CSAKGSTSGRNYTGELFF. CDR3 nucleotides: TGCAGTGCCAAAGGGAGTACTAGCGGTAGGAACTACACCGGGGAGCTGTTTTTT.